The 14 T cell receptor beta chains presented below share a single source sample, sequenced in a study of T cell changes during pregnancy in multiple sclerosis. Using immunoSEQ multiplex PCR, the repertoire was profiled, and TCRdb retains in-frame clones only, with some absent. Altogether about 84,000 clones are present, 90% to 95% being singletons, with the ten largest covering about 1%. The sample consisted of peripheral blood, taken in the second trimester of pregnancy. These receptors originate from a female donor in good health, enrolled as a control in a pregnancy study.

The chain couples TRBV28 to TRBJ2-2, with TRBD1 as a possible D gene (6 bases). Trimming stripped 3 bases from V and 9 bases from J, with 20 bases between. Germline lookup yields CDR1 MDHEN and CDR2 SYDVKM. The CDR3 spans 16 residues. The CDR3 DNA is TGTGCCAGCAGTTTTACTCTAGGACAGTTTGGCCGGGAGCTGTTTTTT. As protein: CASSFTLGQFGRELFF.

The chain uses TRBV18 and TRBJ2-2; TRBD2 aligns across 8 bases. V lost 3 bases to trimming and J lost 1 base; unmatched junction nucleotides: 1. Germline loops: CDR1 KGHSH, CDR2 LQKENI. This CDR3 contains 15 residues. CDR3 sequence reads: CASSPTSENTGELFF. Written as DNA, the CDR3 is TGTGCCAGCTCACCGACTAGCGAGAACACCGGGGAGCTGTTTTTT.

The chain combines TRBV2 with TRBJ2-1; 9 bases are a match to TRBD1. CDR3 length: 15 amino acids. V shed 8 bases and J 4 bases; nucleotides not matched to a gene: 9. CDR1 SNHLY and CDR2 FYNNEI come from the germline V gene. CDR3 nucleotide sequence: TGTGCCAGCTCTGGGGGACAGGGCGTTTACAATGAGCAGTTCTTC. It is translated as CASSGGQGVYNEQFF.

The rearrangement joins TRBV28 to TRBJ1-4, with TRBD1 identical over 9 bases. The CDR3 covers 14 residues. CDR1 is MDHEN, CDR2 SYDVKM, per germline. Trimming cost V 6 bases and J 7 bases; bases outside gene matches: 6. The CDR3 DNA follows: TGTGCCAGCAGATTGGGACAGGGTGTTGAAAAACTGTTTTTT. This encodes CASRLGQGVEKLFF. The entire variable domain, with the rest obtained from reference TRBV28 and TRBJ1-4, is as follows: DVKVTQSSRYLVKRTGEKVFLECVQDMDHENMFWYRQDPGLGLRLIYFSYDVKMKEKGDIPEGYSVSREKKERFSLILESASTNQTSMYLCASRLGQGVEKLFFGSGTQLSVL.

The J gene is TRBJ2-5, the V gene TRBV11-2; TRBD2 might be the D (5 bases). Germline assignment: CDR1 SGHAT and CDR2 FQNNGV. The CDR3 is 13 amino acids. Trimming shortened V by 6 bases and J by 1 base, and 9 bases separated the two germline ends. In nucleotides, the CDR3 is TGTGCCAGCAGTCCTGCGGGCCAAGAGACCCAGTACTTC. Protein sequence: CASSPAGQETQYF.

V is TRBV7-7 and J is TRBJ2-7; D perhaps matches TRBD2 (5 bases). The CDR3 consists of 13 residues. Trimming took off 1 base at V and 8 bases at J, with 12 bases between the two ends. The V gene's germline CDR1 is SSHAT and CDR2 FNYEAQ (reference sequence). CDR3 nucleotide sequence: TGTGCCAGCAGCTTAGATGCTAGCACTAAGCAGTACTTC. Protein product: CASSLDASTKQYF.

This chain uses TRBV4-1 with TRBJ2-1; 7 bases fit TRBD2. V shed 0 bases, J shed 8 bases, and the junction held 7 bases outside the gene matches. This CDR3 contains 15 residues. CDR1 and CDR2 (germline): MGHRA, YSYEKL. CDR3 sequence: CASSQEGVGGDEQFF. Here the CDR3 DNA reads TGCGCCAGCAGCCAAGAGGGAGTGGGGGGGGATGAGCAGTTCTTC.

The chain's CDR3 is CSVGTVGTGELFF. CDR3 nucleotide sequence: TGCAGCGTTGGGACAGTCGGAACCGGGGAGCTGTTTTTT. The rearrangement uses TRBV29-1 and TRBJ2-2; maybe TRBD1 (6 bases). Germline assignment: CDR1 SQVTM and CDR2 ANQGSEA. This CDR3 has 13 residues. The ends were cut back, 4 bases at V and 5 bases at J, with 11 bases in the middle.

The chain is built from TRBV29-1 and TRBJ2-7, with D perhaps TRBD2 (5 bases). The CDR3 is 14 amino acids. The V gene's germline CDR1 is SQVTM and CDR2 ANQGSEA. The V end was cut by 5 bases, the J end by 1 base, with 15 bases between. The CDR3 sequence: CSVREGLGSYEQYF. The CDR3 DNA sequence: TGCAGCGTTAGAGAGGGCTTGGGGTCCTACGAGCAGTACTTC.

A few counts support this clone. The chain is built from TRBV21-1 and TRBJ2-3; the table calls TRBD2, which could not be checked here. TRBV21-1 represents a pseudogene. The CDR3 covers 16 residues. The CDR3 DNA follows: TGTGCCAGCACCTACCGGAGCCGAGCTAGCACAGATACGCAGTATTTT. Its protein product is CASTYRSRASTDTQYF.

The chain links TRBV27 to TRBJ2-5, with TRBD1 matching over 8 bases. Germline V gene lookup returns CDR1 MNHEY and CDR2 SMNVEV (reference sequence). The length of the CDR3 is 17 residues. Trimming at V came to 6 bases and at J to 5 bases, leaving 17 bases not matched to a gene. CDR3 protein: CASRTGGLESPRETQYF. CDR3 nucleotide sequence: TGTGCCAGCAGAACAGGGGGGTTGGAGAGTCCGAGGGAGACCCAGTACTTC.

The count of this clone is one. The V call is TRBV6-1, the J call TRBJ2-7, with TRBD1 identical over 7 bases. V gave up 11 bases and J gave up 4 bases; unmatched junction bases: 11. The CDR3 consists of 13 residues. From germline, CDR1 is MNHNS and CDR2 SASEGT. The CDR3 DNA reads TGTGCCGGACGGGACAGAGTTAATTACGAGCAGTACTTC. It translates to CAGRDRVNYEQYF.

The chain joins TRBV19 to TRBJ1-1, with 8 bases aligning to TRBD1. With V trimmed by 5 bases and J by 5 bases, 7 bases remained unmatched. This CDR3 is 14 amino acids long. Germline V gene data show CDR1 as LNHDA and CDR2 as SQIVND (reference sequence). DNA of the CDR3: TGTGCCAGTAGTGTCCACAGGGGGGTTACTGAAGCTTTCTTT. This encodes CASSVHRGVTEAFF.

The V call is TRBV4-1, the J call TRBJ1-1; 10 bases match TRBD1. V was pared by 2 bases and J by 8 bases, with 2 bases of the junction left unmatched. The CDR3 is made up of 13 amino acids. Germline loops: CDR1 MGHRA, CDR2 YSYEKL. CDR3 in amino acids: CASSQSGQGEAFF. CDR3 in DNA: TGCGCCAGCAGCCAATCGGGACAGGGGGAAGCTTTCTTT.